This passage covers 14 T cell receptor beta chains from one sample sequenced in a study of T cell responses to AZD1222 COVID-19 vaccine. Generated by immunoSEQ multiplex PCR, the TCRdb table keeps only in-frame clones and is missing some. The sample has 95,000 to 150,000 clones, 75% to 90% seen once. The sequencing here drew on peripheral blood, taken on day 0 of AZD1222 vaccination. All receptors come from an adult in good health.

This clone was seen a handful of times. This chain joins TRBV19 and TRBJ2-1, with 10 bases aligning to TRBD2. The germline CDR1 and CDR2 sequences are LNHDA and SQIVND (reference sequence). This CDR3 has 16 residues. V shed 4 bases and J 2 bases; nucleotides not matched to a gene: 5. This CDR3 reads CASSRVAGGTYNEQFF. The CDR3 DNA follows: TGTGCCAGTAGTAGGGTAGCGGGAGGAACCTACAATGAGCAGTTCTTC.

This chain uses TRBV10-2 with TRBJ1-5; no clear D. The CDR3 length is 14 residues. V was trimmed by 4 bases and J by 3 bases, leaving 10 bases between them. CDR1 is WSHSY and CDR2 is SAAADI in the germline V gene. The CDR3 DNA is TGCGCCAGCAGTGTGGTAGCGGCCAATCAGCCCCAGCATTTT. It yields the protein CASSVVAANQPQHF.

The chain links TRBV3-1 (or the pseudogene TRBV3-2) to TRBJ1-4; unclear D gene. The germline V and J ends were trimmed by 6 bases and 4 bases, with 12 bases remaining between them. Looked up from germline, CDR1 is LGHDT and CDR2 is YNNKEL (reference sequence). The CDR3 has 14 residues. CDR3 sequence reads: CASSLRSDNEKLFF. The CDR3 bases are TGTGCCAGCAGTCTAAGGTCAGATAATGAAAAACTGTTTTTT.

This chain connects TRBV24-1 to TRBJ1-1, with D unclear. The V and J ends lost 3 bases and 5 bases respectively, with 9 bases between them. The CDR3 is made up of 13 amino acids. In germline, CDR1 is KGHDR, CDR2 SFDVKD. The chain's CDR3 is CATSDTGRTEAFF. The CDR3 DNA follows: TGTGCCACCAGTGATACGGGAAGGACTGAAGCTTTCTTT.

V gene TRBV30 combines with J gene TRBJ1-2, with D unresolved. This CDR3 is 11 amino acids long. The germline CDR1 and CDR2 sequences are GTSNPN and SVGIG (reference sequence). V was cut by 4 bases and J by 4 bases, with 7 bases left in between. The CDR3 loop reads CAWTGAYGYTF. CDR3 coding DNA: TGTGCCTGGACAGGCGCCTATGGCTACACCTTC.

The V and J genes are TRBV14 and TRBJ2-1; D could derive from TRBD1 or TRBD2 (6 bases each). The germline V gene encodes CDR1 SGHDN and CDR2 FVKESK. The CDR3 covers 15 residues. V lost 4 bases, J lost 6 bases, and 16 bases lay in between. In DNA form, the CDR3 reads TGTGCCAGCAGCCTAGGGGGGTTAGCCGGCAATGAGCAGTTCTTC. Protein sequence: CASSLGGLAGNEQFF.

The rearrangement joins TRBV21-1 to TRBJ2-3; TRBD2, the table's D call, was not compared with the DNA. TRBV21-1 is a pseudogene locus. The CDR3 runs to 15 residues. The CDR3 bases are TGTGCCAGCAGCGGCGGGAGGCCGGGGGCAGATACGCAGTATTTT. Translation: CASSGGRPGADTQYF.

This sequence joins TRBV7-9 and TRBJ2-7, with 8 bases matching TRBD1. CDR3 length: 14 residues. V lost 5 bases, J lost 0 bases, and 3 bases stayed unmatched. From germline, CDR1 is SEHNR and CDR2 FQNEAQ (reference sequence). Written as DNA, the CDR3 is TGTGCCAGCAGCCAGGACAGGGCCTCCTACGAGCAGTACTTC. Translating gives CASSQDRASYEQYF.

Here the CDR3 DNA reads TGTGCCAGCAGCGAAGGACAGGGACTCTCTGGAAACACCATATATTTT. It translates to CASSEGQGLSGNTIYF. This chain joins TRBV9 and TRBJ1-3; 8 bases match TRBD1. The CDR3 runs to 16 residues. Germline-derived CDR1 and CDR2 are SGDLS and YYNGEE. With V trimmed by 3 bases and J by 0 bases, 5 bases remained unmatched.

This chain links TRBV30 with TRBJ1-4; tentative D call: TRBD1 (6 bases). The CDR3 sequence is 15 residues long. V gave up 5 bases and J gave up 2 bases, with 15 bases separating them. The germline CDR1 and CDR2 sequences are GTSNPN and SVGIG (reference sequence). DNA for the CDR3: TGTGCCTGGGGGAAGCAGGGGTGGACTAATGAAAAACTGTTTTTT. Encoded protein: CAWGKQGWTNEKLFF.

The V call is TRBV7-9, the J call TRBJ2-5; TRBD1 aligns across 7 bases. Germline V gene data show CDR1 as SEHNR and CDR2 as FQNEAQ (reference sequence). The CDR3 consists of 15 residues. V was pared by 5 bases and J by 2 bases, with 8 bases of the junction left unmatched. CDR3 DNA: TGTGCCAGCAGCCCCGGGACAGTTTTACAAGAGACCCAGTACTTC. Amino acids: CASSPGTVLQETQYF.

V gene TRBV5-1 combines with J gene TRBJ2-7, with 12 bases identical to TRBD2. The V gene end was trimmed by 3 bases and the J gene end by 2 bases; junction bases not matched to a gene: 3. This CDR3 contains 15 residues. CDR1 SGHRS and CDR2 YFSETQ come from the germline V gene. DNA of the CDR3: TGCGCCAGCAGCTCCCGACTAGCGGGAGCCTACGAGCAGTACTTC. Encoded protein: CASSSRLAGAYEQYF.

This clone has just a few counts. The J gene is TRBJ2-3, the V gene TRBV5-4; D is possibly TRBD2 (6 bases). V shed 4 bases and J shed 4 bases, with 16 bases lying between them. Germline V gene lookup returns CDR1 SGHNT and CDR2 YYREEE (reference sequence). The CDR3 loop spans 15 amino acids. Here the CDR3 DNA reads TGTGCCAGCAGCGTGGGGCTCGGGAGTTCAGATACGCAGTATTTT. Its translation: CASSVGLGSSDTQYF.

This clone was seen only a few times. The chain is built from TRBV29-1 and TRBJ2-4; D unclear. Germline CDR1 and CDR2: SQVTM and ANQGSEA. The CDR3 extends over 14 amino acids. Between the trimmed V and J ends, which lost 5 bases and 0 bases, there was a span of 11 bases. The CDR3, as DNA: TGCAGCGTTAGAGAGACCTTAGCCAAAAACATTCAGTACTTC. As protein: CSVRETLAKNIQYF.